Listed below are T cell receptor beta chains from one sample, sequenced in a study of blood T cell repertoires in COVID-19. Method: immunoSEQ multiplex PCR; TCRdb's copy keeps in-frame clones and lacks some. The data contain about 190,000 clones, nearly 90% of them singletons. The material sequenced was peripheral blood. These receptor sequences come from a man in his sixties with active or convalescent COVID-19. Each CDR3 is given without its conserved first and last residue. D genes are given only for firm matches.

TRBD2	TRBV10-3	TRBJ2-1	AISESGGHEQF
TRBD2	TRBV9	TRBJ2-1	ASSILSGGPYNEQF
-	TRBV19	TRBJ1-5	ASSIGGGRGNQPQH
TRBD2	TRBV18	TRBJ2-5	ASSSGTSKETQY
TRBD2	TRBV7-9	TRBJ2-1	ASRPGTSGGNEQF
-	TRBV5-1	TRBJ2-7	ASSRDYEQY
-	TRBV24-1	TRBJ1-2	ATSDTGYGYT
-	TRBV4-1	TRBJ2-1	ASSGRRSLGDNEQF
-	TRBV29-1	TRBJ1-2	SVEDNRVYGYT
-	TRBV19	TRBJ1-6	ASSRDNILYSPLH